Listed here are 8 T cell receptor beta chains from one sample, sequenced in a study of regulatory T cells in long-lasting Graves disease. Time point meaning: newly diagnosed GD, antithyroid drugs for less than 3 months. From RNA extracted from PBMCs, the TCR library was made. Researchers made TCR beta libraries by using iRepertoire HTBI primers and running Arm-PCR on CDR3 regions. A single record per CDR3 protein comes from TCRdb applying MiXCR to the multiplex PCR reads. The sample contains 500,000 or so distinct CDR3 sequences, about a sixth of which appear only once. These same records also appear under a second study, on T cells in Graves' hyperthyroidism and ophthalmopathy.

Sample: peripheral blood mononuclear cells (PBMCs), taken at new diagnosis, from a patient treated with antithyroid drugs. The receptors stem from a man aged 40-49 years with Graves disease.

J is TRBJ2-2 and V is TRBV29-1, with a tentative D call TRBD1 (6 bases). In germline, CDR1 is SQVTM, CDR2 ANQGSEA. This CDR3 contains 13 residues. V lost 1 base, J lost 8 bases, and 11 bases lay in between. As DNA, the CDR3 is TGCAGCGTTGAAGGCCAGGGGCGTGGGGAGCTGTTTTTT. This gives the protein CSVEGQGRGELFF.

This clonotype was seen ten or more times. The chain couples TRBV7-3 to TRBJ2-1; D uncertain. The CDR3 length is 12 residues. Germline-derived CDR1 and CDR2 are SGHTA and FQGTGA. V dropped 1 base and J dropped 9 bases, with 7 bases sitting between them. The CDR3 protein is CASSLNGLEQFF. CDR3 in DNA: TGTGCCAGCAGCTTAAACGGGCTTGAGCAGTTCTTC.

This clonotype showed up just a few times. The chain is built from TRBV28 and TRBJ1-4; TRBD1 aligns across 7 bases. The CDR3 spans 14 residues. V lost 8 bases to trimming and J lost 3 bases; unmatched junction nucleotides: 6. From germline, CDR1 is MDHEN and CDR2 SYDVKM. The CDR3 nucleotides are TGTGCCAGCTCCTTAGGGGGCCCTAATGAAAAACTGTTTTTT. Translating gives CASSLGGPNEKLFF. The variable domain in full, with the rest retrieved from reference TRBV28 and TRBJ1-4, is DVKVTQSSRYLVKRTGEKVFLECVQDMDHENMFWYRQDPGLGLRLIYFSYDVKMKEKGDIPEGYSVSREKKERFSLILESASTNQTSMYLCASSLGGPNEKLFFGSGTQLSVL.

About this clonotype: A much larger clone sits a single nucleotide away, making a read error possible. The genes are TRBV3-1 and TRBJ2-3, with a tentative D call TRBD2 (6 bases). V lost 1 base and J 2 bases, leaving 16 bases between the germline ends. CDR1 and CDR2 from the germline V gene are LGHDT and YNNKEL (reference sequence). This CDR3 has 17 amino acids. The CDR3 region has the DNA TGTGCCAGCAGCCAAGGGCCAGCGGGCCTCTTCACAGATACGCAGTATTTT. Its translation is CASSQGPAGLFTDTQYF.

J is TRBJ1-4 and V is TRBV4-1; no clear D. The CDR3 covers 13 residues. Trimming removed 0 bases from V and 11 bases from J, with 10 bases in between. The V gene's germline CDR1 is MGHRA and CDR2 YSYEKL. The CDR3: CASSQEPGNKLFF. CDR3 bases: TGCGCCAGCAGCCAAGAACCGGGGAATAAACTGTTTTTT.

This clonotype was counted many times. The V and J genes are TRBV2 and TRBJ1-1; D gene ambiguous. V lost 7 bases, J lost 1 base, and 16 bases lay in between. The CDR3 loop spans 15 amino acids. Germline assignment: CDR1 SNHLY and CDR2 FYNNEI. The CDR3 DNA follows: TGTGCCAGCAAGAAGACCGAGGGCGCGAACACTGAAGCTTTCTTT. This translates into CASKKTEGANTEAFF.

This clonotype was observed many times. The V and J genes are TRBV11-3 and TRBJ2-1; 10 nucleotides line up with TRBD2. Per the germline V gene, CDR1 is SGHNT and CDR2 is YENEEA. This CDR3 spans 14 amino acids. Trimming at V came to 2 bases and at J to 9 bases, leaving 4 bases not matched to a gene. CDR3 coding DNA: TGTGCCAGCAGCTTAAGCGGGAGGGACGCTGAGCAGTTCTTC. It translates to CASSLSGRDAEQFF.

The J gene is TRBJ2-1, the V gene TRBV14; no reliable D call. This CDR3 region has 15 residues. Germline V gene data show CDR1 as SGHDN and CDR2 as FVKESK. V was cut by 4 bases and J by 7 bases, with 17 bases left in between. CDR3 residues: CASSPVDSHKNEQFF. CDR3 DNA: TGTGCCAGCAGCCCTGTAGACTCCCATAAAAATGAGCAGTTCTTC.